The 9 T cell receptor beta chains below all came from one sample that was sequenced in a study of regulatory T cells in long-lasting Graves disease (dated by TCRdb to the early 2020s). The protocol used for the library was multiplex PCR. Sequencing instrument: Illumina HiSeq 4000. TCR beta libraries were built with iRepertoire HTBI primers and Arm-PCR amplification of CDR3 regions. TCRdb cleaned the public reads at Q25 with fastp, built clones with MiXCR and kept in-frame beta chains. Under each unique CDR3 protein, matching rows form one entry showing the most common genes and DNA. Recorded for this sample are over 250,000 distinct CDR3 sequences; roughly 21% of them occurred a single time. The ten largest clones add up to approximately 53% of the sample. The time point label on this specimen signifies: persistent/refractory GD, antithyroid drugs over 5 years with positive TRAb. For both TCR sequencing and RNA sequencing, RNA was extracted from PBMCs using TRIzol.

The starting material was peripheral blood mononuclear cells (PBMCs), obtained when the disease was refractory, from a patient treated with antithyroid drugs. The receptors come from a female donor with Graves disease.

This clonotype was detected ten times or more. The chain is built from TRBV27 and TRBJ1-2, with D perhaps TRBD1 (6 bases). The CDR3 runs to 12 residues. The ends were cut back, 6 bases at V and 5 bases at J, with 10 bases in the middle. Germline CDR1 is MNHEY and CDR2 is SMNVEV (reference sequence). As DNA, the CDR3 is TGTGCCAGCAGGGGGGACAAGTATGGCTACACCTTC. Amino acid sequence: CASRGDKYGYTF.

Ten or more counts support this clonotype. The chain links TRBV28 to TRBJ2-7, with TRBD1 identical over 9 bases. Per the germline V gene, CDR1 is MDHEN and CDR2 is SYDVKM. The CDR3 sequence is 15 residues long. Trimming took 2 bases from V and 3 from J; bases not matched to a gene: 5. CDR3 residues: CASSLVGQGLYEQYF. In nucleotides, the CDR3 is TGTGCCAGCAGTTTAGTGGGACAGGGTCTCTACGAGCAGTACTTC.

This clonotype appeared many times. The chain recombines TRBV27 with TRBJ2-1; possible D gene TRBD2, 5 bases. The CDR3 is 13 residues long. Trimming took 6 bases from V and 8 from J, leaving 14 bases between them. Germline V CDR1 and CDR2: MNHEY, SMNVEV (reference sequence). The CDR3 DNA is TGTGCCAGCAGCCCCGGTCGGGGTTATGAGCAGTTCTTC. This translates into CASSPGRGYEQFF.

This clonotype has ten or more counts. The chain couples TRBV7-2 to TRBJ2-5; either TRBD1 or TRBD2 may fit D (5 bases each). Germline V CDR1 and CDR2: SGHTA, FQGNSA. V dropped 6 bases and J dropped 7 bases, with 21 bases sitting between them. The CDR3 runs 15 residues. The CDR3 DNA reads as TGTGCCAGCAGTTTTCCGGGACCCCCAGTCGGGACCCAGTACTTC. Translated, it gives CASSFPGPPVGTQYF.

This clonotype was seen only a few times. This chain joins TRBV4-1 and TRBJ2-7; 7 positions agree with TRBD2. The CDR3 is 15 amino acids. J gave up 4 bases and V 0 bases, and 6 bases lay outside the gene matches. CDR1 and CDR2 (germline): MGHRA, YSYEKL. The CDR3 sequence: CASSQEQRGGYEQYF. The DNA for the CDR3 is TGCGCCAGCAGCCAAGAACAGCGGGGCGGATACGAGCAGTACTTC.

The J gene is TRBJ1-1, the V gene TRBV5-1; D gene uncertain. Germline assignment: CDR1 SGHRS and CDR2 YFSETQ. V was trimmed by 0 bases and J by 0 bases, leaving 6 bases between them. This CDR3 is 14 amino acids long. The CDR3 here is CASSLAPMNTEAFF. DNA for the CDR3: TGCGCCAGCAGCTTGGCTCCGATGAACACTGAAGCTTTCTTT.

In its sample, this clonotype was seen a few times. The DNA of the CDR3 is TGTGCCAGCAGCTTAGCCCGGGGTGCTGAAGCTTTCTTT. Protein: CASSLARGAEAFF. The chain combines TRBV7-6 with TRBJ1-1; D not certain. The CDR3 is 13 residues long. V shed 0 bases and J shed 6 bases, with 8 bases lying between them. Germline CDR1 and CDR2: SGHVS and FNYEAQ.

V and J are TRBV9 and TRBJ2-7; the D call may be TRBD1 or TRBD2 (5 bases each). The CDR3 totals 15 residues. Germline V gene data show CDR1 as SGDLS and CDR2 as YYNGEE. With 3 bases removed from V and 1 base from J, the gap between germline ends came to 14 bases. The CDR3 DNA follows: TGTGCCAGCAGCGGCGGTTTGGGGGAATCCTACGAGCAGTACTTC. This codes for CASSGGLGESYEQYF.

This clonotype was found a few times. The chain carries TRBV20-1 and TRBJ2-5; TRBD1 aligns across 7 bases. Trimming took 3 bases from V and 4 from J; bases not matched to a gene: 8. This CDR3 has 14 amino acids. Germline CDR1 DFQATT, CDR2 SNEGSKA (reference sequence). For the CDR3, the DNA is TGCAGTGCTAGTGGTAGACAGGGCGGAGAGACCCAGTACTTC. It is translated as CSASGRQGGETQYF.